Sequencing of this T cell receptor (beta chain) was carried out in a study of blood T cells in healthy people across ages. It was with a sample-barcoded 5' primer and a J-beta primer mix that a second PCR of about 6 to 12 cycles was run. From the 5' RACE reads, TCRdb called clonotypes with MiXCR, one entry per CDR3 protein. The sample lists about a million distinct CDR3 sequences, about two fifths occurring once. This CDR3 has 14 amino acids. Between the trimmed V and J ends, which lost 8 bases and 1 base, there was a span of 12 bases. The source material was blood. The chain recombines TRBV12-3 or TRBV12-4 with TRBJ1-5; perhaps TRBD1 as D (6 bases). The sequence was collected from a man aged 18-30 years in good health. This CDR3 is CASLGGSSNQPQHF. The CDR3 DNA follows: TGTGCCAGCTTAGGGGGATCCAGCAATCAGCCCCAGCATTTT.